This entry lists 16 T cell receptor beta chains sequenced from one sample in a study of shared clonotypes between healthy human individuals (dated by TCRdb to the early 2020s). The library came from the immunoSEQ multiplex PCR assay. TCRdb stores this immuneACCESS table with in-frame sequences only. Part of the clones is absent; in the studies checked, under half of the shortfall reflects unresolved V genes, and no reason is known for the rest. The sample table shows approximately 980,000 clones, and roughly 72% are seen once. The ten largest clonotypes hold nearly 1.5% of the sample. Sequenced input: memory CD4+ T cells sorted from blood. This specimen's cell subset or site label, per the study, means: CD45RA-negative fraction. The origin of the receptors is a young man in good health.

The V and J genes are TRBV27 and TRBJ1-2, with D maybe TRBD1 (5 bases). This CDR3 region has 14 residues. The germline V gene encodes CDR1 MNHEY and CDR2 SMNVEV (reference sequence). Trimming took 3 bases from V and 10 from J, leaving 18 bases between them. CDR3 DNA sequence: TGTGCCAGCAGTTTGGGGGGACGGTCCGGGGTCTACACCTTC. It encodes CASSLGGRSGVYTF.

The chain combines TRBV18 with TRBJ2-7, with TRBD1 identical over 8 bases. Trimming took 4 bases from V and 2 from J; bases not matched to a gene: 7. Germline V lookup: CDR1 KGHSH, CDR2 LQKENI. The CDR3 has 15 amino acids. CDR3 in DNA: TGTGCCAGCTCACTGCAGGGGGCGAAAGCCTACGAGCAGTACTTC. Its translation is CASSLQGAKAYEQYF.

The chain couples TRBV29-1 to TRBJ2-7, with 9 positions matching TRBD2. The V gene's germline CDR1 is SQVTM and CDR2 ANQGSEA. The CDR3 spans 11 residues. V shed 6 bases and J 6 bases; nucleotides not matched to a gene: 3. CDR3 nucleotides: TGCAGCGTGGGACTAGCCTCCGAGCAGTACTTC. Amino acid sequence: CSVGLASEQYF.

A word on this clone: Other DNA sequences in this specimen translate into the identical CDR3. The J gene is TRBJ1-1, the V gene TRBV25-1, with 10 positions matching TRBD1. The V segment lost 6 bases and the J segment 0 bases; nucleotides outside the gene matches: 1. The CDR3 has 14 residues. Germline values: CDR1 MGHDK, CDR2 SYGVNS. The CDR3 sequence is CASRDRGMNTEAFF. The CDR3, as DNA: TGTGCCAGCAGGGACAGGGGGATGAACACTGAAGCTTTCTTT.

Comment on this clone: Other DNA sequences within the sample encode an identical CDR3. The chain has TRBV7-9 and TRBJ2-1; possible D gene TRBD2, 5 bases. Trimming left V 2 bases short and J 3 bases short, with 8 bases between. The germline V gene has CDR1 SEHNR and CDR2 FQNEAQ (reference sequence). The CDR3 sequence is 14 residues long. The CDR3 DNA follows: TGTGCCAGCAGCTTAAGTACTAGCTACAATGAGCAGTTCTTC. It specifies CASSLSTSYNEQFF.

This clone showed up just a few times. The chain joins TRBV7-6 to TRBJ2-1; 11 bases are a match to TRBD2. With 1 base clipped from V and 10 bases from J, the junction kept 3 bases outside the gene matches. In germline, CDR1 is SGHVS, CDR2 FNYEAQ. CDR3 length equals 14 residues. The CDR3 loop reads CASSLVAGGREQFF. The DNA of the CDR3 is TGTGCCAGCAGCTTAGTAGCGGGGGGGCGGGAGCAGTTCTTC. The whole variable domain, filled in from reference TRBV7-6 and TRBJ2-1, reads GAGVSQSPRYKVTKRGQDVALRCDPISGHVSLYWYRQALGQGPEFLTYFNYEAQQDKSGLPNDRFSAERPEGSISTLTIQRTEQRDSAMYRCASSLVAGGREQFFGPGTRLTVL.

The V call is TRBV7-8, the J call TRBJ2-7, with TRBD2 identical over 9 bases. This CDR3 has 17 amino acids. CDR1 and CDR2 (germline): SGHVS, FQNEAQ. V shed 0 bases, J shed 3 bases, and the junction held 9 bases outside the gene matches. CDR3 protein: CASSLALSGRFNYEQYF. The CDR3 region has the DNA TGTGCCAGCAGCTTAGCGCTTAGCGGGAGATTTAACTACGAGCAGTACTTC.

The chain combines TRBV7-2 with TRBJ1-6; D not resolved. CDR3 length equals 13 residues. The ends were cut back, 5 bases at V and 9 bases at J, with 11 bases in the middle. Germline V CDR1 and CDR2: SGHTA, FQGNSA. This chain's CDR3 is CASSLLGGSPLHF. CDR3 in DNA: TGTGCCAGCAGCCTATTGGGAGGTTCACCCCTCCACTTT.

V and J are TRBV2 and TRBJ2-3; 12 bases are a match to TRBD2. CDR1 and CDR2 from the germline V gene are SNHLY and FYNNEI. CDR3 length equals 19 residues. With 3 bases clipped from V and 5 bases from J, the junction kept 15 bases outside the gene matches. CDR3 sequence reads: CASSDPTSSGRAPGDTQYF. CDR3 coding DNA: TGTGCCAGCAGTGACCCCACCTCTAGCGGGAGGGCCCCGGGAGATACGCAGTATTTT.

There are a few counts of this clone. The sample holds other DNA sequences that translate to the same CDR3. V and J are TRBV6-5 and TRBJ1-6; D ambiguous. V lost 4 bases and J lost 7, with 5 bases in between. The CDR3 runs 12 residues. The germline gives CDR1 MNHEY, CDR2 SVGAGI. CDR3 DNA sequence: TGTGCCAGCAGTTCTGGGAATTCACCCCTCCACTTT. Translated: CASSSGNSPLHF.

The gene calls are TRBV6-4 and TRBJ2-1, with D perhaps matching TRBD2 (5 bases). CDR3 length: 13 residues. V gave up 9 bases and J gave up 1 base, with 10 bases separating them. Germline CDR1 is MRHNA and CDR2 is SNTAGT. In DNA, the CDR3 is TGTGCCAGACAGCGGCGTTCCTACAATGAGCAGTTCTTC. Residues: CARQRRSYNEQFF.

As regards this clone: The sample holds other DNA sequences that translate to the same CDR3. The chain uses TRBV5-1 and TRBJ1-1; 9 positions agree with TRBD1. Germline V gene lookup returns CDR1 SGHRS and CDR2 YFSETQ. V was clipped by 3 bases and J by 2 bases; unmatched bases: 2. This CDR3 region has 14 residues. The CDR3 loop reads CASSWDRANTEAFF. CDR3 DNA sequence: TGCGCCAGCAGCTGGGACAGGGCCAACACTGAAGCTTTCTTT. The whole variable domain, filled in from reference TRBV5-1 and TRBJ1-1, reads KAGVTQTPRYLIKTRGQQVTLSCSPISGHRSVSWYQQTPGQGLQFLFEYFSETQRNKGNFPGRFSGRQFSNSRSEMNVSTLELGDSALYLCASSWDRANTEAFFGQGTRLTVV.

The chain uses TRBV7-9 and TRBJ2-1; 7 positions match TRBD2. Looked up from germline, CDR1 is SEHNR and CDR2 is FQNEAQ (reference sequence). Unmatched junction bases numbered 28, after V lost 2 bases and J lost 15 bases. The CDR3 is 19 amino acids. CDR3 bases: TGTGCCAGCAGCTTAACCGAGAGCGGGGACTTCTACAATGACTATCGTAGGTTCTTC. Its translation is CASSLTESGDFYNDYRRFF.

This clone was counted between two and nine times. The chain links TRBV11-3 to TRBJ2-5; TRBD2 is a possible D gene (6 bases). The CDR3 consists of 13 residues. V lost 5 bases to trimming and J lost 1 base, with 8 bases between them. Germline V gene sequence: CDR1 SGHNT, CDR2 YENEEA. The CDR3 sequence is CASSPGLQETQYF. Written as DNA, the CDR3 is TGTGCCAGCAGCCCGGGACTCCAAGAGACCCAGTACTTC.

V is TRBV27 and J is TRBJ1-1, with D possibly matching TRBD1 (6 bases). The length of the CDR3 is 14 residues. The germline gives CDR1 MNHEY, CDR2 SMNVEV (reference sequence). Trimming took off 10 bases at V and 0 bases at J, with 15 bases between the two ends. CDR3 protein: CATRNRDVNTEAFF. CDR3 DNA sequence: TGTGCCACACGGAACAGGGACGTGAACACTGAAGCTTTCTTT.

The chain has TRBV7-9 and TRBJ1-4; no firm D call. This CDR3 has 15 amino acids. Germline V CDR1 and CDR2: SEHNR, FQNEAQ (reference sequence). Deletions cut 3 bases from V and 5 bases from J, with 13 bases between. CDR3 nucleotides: TGTGCCAGCAGCTTGGGCCGCAGTCAGAATGAAAAACTGTTTTTT. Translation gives CASSLGRSQNEKLFF.